This TCR beta chain was recorded in a study of lymphopenia after photon versus proton radiotherapy. Comments on this clone: Antigen specificity is unknown.

The CDR3 spans 12 residues. Germline loops: CDR1 MNHEY, CDR2 SVGAGI. V shed 4 bases and J shed 7 bases, with 7 bases lying between them. TCRdb keeps only in-frame clones here, not all; method: immunoSEQ multiplex PCR. The data hold around 64,000 clones, with approximately 90% observed a single time. Study-level points and caveats: Post-nadir TCR diversity decline inversely tracked overall survival among those who died. Photon-treated patients lost naive T cells and TCR diversity; proton-treated stayed stable. Better survival with proton therapy was suggested as possible, not demonstrated. After the lymphocyte nadir, photon-treated repertoires showed oligoclonal expansion, especially of CD8+ Temra cells.

This TCR was recovered from a man older than 75 with esophageal cancer. The chain links TRBV6-5 to TRBJ2-2; TRBD1 is a possible D gene (5 bases). The material sequenced was peripheral blood, taken from a patient treated with proton-based radiotherapy. The CDR3 reads CASSSQGGELFF. In nucleotides, the CDR3 is TGTGCCAGCAGTTCTCAGGGCGGGGAGCTGTTTTTT.